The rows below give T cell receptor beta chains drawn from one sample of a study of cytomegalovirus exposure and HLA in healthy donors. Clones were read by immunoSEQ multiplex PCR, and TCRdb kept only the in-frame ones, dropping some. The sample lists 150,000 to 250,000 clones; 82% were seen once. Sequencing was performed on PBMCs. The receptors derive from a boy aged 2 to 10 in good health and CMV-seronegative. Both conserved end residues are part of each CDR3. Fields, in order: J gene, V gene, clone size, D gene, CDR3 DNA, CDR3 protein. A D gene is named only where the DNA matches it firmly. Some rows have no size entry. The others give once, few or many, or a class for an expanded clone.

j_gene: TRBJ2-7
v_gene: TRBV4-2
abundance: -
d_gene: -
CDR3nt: TGTGCCAGCAGCCCCCGGCAGATCCGGCGGGGTGACGTCGAGCAGTACTTC
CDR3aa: CASSPRQIRRGDVEQYF

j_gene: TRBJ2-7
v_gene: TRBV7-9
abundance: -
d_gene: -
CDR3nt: TGTGCCAGCAGCTCGTCAGGGGGGACTAGCTCCTACGAGCAGTACTTC
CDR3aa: CASSSSGGTSSYEQYF

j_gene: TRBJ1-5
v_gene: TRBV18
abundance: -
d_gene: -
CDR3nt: TGTGCCAGCTCACCAGCGGTTGGGTTGGGTGGTCAGCCCCAGCATTTT
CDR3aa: CASSPAVGLGGQPQHF

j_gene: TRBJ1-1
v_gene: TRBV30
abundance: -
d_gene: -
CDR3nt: TGTGCCTGTCTGTCCGCTCGTGCAGCGGGGTACACTGAAGCTTTCTTT
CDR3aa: CACLSARAAGYTEAFF

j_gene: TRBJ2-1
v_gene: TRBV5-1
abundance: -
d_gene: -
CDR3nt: TGCGCCAGCAGCTTGGCCAGGAGGGATGAGCAGTTCTTC
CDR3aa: CASSLARRDEQFF

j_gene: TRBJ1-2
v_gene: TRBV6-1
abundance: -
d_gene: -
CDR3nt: TGTGCCAGCACCCCAGTTGGGGAGAGCTATGGCTACACCTTC
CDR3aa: CASTPVGESYGYTF

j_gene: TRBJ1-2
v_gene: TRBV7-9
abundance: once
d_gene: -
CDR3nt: TGTGCCAGCAGCTATGAGCCAGGGTTCCATGGCTACACCTTC
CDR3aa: CASSYEPGFHGYTF

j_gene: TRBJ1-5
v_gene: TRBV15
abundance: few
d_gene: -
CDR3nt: TGTGCCACCAGCAGTGCCGGGGGTCAGCCCCAGCATTTT
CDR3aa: CATSSAGGQPQHF

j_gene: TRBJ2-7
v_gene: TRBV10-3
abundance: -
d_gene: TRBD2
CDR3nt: TGTGCCATCAATAGCGGGGGCCGTGCCTACGAGCAGTACTTC
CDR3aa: CAINSGGRAYEQYF

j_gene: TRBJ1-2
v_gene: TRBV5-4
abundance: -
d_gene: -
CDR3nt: TGTGCCAGCAGCTTGGCCAGGGGAAGCTACACCTTC
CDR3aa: CASSLARGSYTF

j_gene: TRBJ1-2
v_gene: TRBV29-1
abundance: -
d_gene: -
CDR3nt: TGCAGCGTTTTGTGGGCAGGGCCCAAAGGCTATGGCTACACCTTC
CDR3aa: CSVLWAGPKGYGYTF

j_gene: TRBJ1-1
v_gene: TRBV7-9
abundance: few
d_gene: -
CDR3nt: TGTGCCAGCAGCTTGGCAGGTGCGGCTTTCTTT
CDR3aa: CASSLAGAAFF

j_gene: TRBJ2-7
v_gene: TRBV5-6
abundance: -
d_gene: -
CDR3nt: TGTGCCAGCAGCCTCCAGACGGGCTACGAGCAGTACTTC
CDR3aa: CASSLQTGYEQYF

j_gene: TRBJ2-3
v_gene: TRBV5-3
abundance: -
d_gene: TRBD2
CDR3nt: TGTGCCACCAGGGTCCCGGGGGGTCCCAAAGATACGCAGTATTTT
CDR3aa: CATRVPGGPKDTQYF

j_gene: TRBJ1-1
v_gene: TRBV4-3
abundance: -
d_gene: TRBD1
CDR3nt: TGCGCCAGCAGCCAAGAGAGACCAGGGGGTCGGAACACTGAAGCTTTCTTT
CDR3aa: CASSQERPGGRNTEAFF

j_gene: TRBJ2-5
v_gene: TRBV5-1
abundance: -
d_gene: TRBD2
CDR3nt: TGCGCCAGCAGCTTACGACTAGCGGGGGGGCGAGAGACCCAGTACTTC
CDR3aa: CASSLRLAGGRETQYF

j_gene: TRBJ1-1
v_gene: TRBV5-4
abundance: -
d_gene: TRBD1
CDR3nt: TGTGCCAGCAGCTCTGACAGGGGGATCACTGAAGCTTTCTTT
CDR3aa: CASSSDRGITEAFF

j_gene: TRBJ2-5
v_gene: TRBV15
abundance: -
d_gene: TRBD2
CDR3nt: TGTGCCACCAGCAGAGATCGGCGGGCTAGCGGCACACTCCAAAAGACCCAGTACTTC
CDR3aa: CATSRDRRASGTLQKTQYF

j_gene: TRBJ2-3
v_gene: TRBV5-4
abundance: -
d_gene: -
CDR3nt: TGTGCCAGCAGCCCGGGACACTCGACGGGCACAGATACGCAGTATTTT
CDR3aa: CASSPGHSTGTDTQYF

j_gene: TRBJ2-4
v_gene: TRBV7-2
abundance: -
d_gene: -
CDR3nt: TGTGCCAGCAGCTGGAGTTTCGTGTCCGGGTTAGCCAAAAACATTCAGTACTTC
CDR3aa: CASSWSFVSGLAKNIQYF

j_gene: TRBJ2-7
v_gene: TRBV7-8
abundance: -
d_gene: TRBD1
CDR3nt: TGTGCCAGCAGCCCTAGGAGGGGACAGGGGACCTACGAGCAGTACTTC
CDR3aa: CASSPRRGQGTYEQYF

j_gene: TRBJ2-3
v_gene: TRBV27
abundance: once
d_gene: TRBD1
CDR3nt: TGTGCCAGCAGTCGACCACAGGGGGTATCCACAGATACGCAGTATTTT
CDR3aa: CASSRPQGVSTDTQYF

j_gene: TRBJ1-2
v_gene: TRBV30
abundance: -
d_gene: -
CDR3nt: TGTGCCTGGAAGGCCGGGGGGGGCGGCTACACCTTC
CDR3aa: CAWKAGGGGYTF

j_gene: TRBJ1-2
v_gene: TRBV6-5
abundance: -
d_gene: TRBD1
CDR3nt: TGTGCCAGCAGTCCCACTCCAGGGGGCGGGGGTGGCTACACCTTC
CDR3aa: CASSPTPGGGGGYTF

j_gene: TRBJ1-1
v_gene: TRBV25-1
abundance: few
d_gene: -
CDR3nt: TGTGCCAGCAGTGTCTGGGGGGGCACTGAAGCTTTCTTT
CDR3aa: CASSVWGGTEAFF

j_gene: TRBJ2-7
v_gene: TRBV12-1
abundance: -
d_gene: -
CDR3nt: TGTGCCAGCAGCTCCCGAGCAAGATATAGCGGGGGGCCTGGTGAGCAGTACTTC
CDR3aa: CASSSRARYSGGPGEQYF

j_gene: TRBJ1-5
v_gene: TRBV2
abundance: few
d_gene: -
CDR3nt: TGTGCCAGCAGTGAATCAGGGGAAGGTCAGCCCCAGCATTTT
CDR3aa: CASSESGEGQPQHF

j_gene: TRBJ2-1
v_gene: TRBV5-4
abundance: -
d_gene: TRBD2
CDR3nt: TGTGCCAGCAGCCTCATCGGGAGGGTCTCCTACAATGAGCAGTTCTTC
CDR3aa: CASSLIGRVSYNEQFF

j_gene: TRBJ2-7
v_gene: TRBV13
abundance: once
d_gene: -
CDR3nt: TGTGCCAGCAGCTTATCGGGAGCGGGCGCCGAGATTTTGTGGGAGCAGTACTTC
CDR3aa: CASSLSGAGAEILWEQYF